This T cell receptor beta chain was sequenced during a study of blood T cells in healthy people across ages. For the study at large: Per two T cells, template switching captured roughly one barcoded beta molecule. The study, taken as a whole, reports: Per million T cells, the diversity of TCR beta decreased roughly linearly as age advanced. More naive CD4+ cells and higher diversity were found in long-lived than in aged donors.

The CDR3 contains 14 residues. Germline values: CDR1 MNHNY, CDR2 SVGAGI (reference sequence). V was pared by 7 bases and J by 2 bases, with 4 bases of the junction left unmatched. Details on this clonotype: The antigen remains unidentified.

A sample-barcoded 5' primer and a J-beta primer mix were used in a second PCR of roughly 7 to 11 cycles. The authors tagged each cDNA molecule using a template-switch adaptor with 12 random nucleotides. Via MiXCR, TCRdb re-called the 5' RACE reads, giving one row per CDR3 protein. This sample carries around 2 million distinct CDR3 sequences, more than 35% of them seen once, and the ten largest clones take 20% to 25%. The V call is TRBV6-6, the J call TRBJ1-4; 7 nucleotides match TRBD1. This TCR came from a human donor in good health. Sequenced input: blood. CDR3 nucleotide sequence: TGTGCCAGCACCCCGGGACAGACTAATGAAAAACTGTTTTTT. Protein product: CASTPGQTNEKLFF.